Listed below are T cell receptor beta chains from one sample, sequenced in a study of blood T cell repertoires in COVID-19. Profiling relied on immunoSEQ multiplex PCR, and the TCRdb table lists in-frame clones only, not all of them. The sample holds roughly 80,000 clones, about four fifths seen once. The sequenced sample was peripheral blood. The receptors were sampled from a human donor in a cohort sampled during active COVID-19. The CDR3 runs from the conserved cysteine through the conserved F or W. A D gene is named only where the DNA matches it firmly. Some rows mark clone size as missing; the rest say once, few, many or name a class of expanded clone.

j_gene | abundance | d_gene | v_gene | CDR3aa | CDR3nt
TRBJ1-6 | once | TRBD1 | TRBV6-4 | CASSDFWTGAPSPLHF | TGTGCCAGCAGTGACTTTTGGACAGGGGCTCCCTCACCCCTCCACTTT
TRBJ2-5 | . | TRBD1 | TRBV2 | CASKDRASGETQYF | TGTGCCAGCAAGGACAGGGCCTCAGGAGAGACCCAGTACTTC
TRBJ2-3 | few | TRBD2 | TRBV19 | CASSMVSGGATDTQYF | TGTGCCAGTAGTATGGTAAGCGGGGGGGCCACAGATACGCAGTATTTT
TRBJ2-3 | . | TRBD2 | TRBV13 | CASRTTSGASTDTQYF | TGTGCCAGCAGGACTACTAGCGGGGCTAGCACAGATACGCAGTATTTT
TRBJ1-5 | few | TRBD1 | TRBV3-1/TRBV3-2 | CASSDRGAPGAQHF | TGTGCCAGCAGCGACAGGGGGGCGCCAGGGGCCCAGCATTTT
TRBJ1-5 | . | TRBD1 | TRBV6-5 | CASRRTGVNQPQHF | TGTGCCAGCAGGAGAACAGGGGTCAATCAGCCCCAGCATTTT
TRBJ2-1 | . | TRBD2 | TRBV4-2 | CASSLSQGGGVVSYNEQFF | TGTGCCAGCAGCCTCTCTCAAGGCGGGGGGGTGGTTTCCTACAATGAGCAGTTCTTC
TRBJ2-6 | . | . | TRBV11-3 | CASKEGPSSGANVLTF | TGTGCCAGCAAGGAGGGACCAAGCTCTGGGGCCAACGTCCTGACTTTC
TRBJ2-7 | . | TRBD2 | TRBV11-2 | CASSLGSSGIYEQYF | TGTGCCAGCAGCTTAGGTTCTAGCGGCATCTACGAGCAGTACTTC
TRBJ2-4 | . | TRBD2 | TRBV2 | CASSELGTRAGAAKNIQYF | TGTGCCAGCAGTGAATTGGGGACTAGAGCGGGAGCAGCCAAAAACATTCAGTACTTC
TRBJ1-2 | . | . | TRBV29-1 | CSVEDPGTNGYTF | TGCAGCGTTGAAGATCCAGGGACTAATGGCTACACCTTC
TRBJ2-1 | . | . | TRBV19 | CASSNGVGAEFF | TGTGCCAGTAGTAACGGGGTAGGAGCGGAGTTCTTC
TRBJ2-1 | . | . | TRBV5-1 | CASSFGWYNEQFF | TGCGCCAGCAGCTTCGGTTGGTACAATGAGCAGTTCTTC
TRBJ1-3 | once | TRBD1 | TRBV2 | CASTSDRAGNTIYF | TGTGCCAGCACCTCCGACAGGGCTGGAAACACCATATATTTT
TRBJ1-5 | . | . | TRBV5-1 | CASSLAGGQPQHF | TGCGCCAGCAGCTTGGCCGGGGGACAGCCCCAGCATTTT
TRBJ1-2 | . | . | TRBV2 | CASLSLEIANYGYTF | TGTGCCAGCTTAAGTCTCGAGATAGCTAACTATGGCTACACCTTC
TRBJ1-5 | . | . | TRBV5-1 | CASSLEGNSNQPQHF | TGCGCCAGCAGCTTGGAGGGGAATAGCAATCAGCCCCAGCATTTT
TRBJ2-2 | few | TRBD2 | TRBV7-3 | CASSLGTSGRVPTGELFF | TGTGCCAGCAGCCTTGGGACTAGCGGGAGGGTTCCCACCGGGGAGCTGTTTTTT
TRBJ2-1 | . | TRBD1 | TRBV5-1 | CASSPRTGGDNEQFF | TGCGCCAGCAGCCCAAGGACAGGGGGGGACAATGAGCAGTTCTTC
TRBJ2-1 | . | TRBD2 | TRBV18 | CASSFPGLAGMNEQFF | TGTGCCAGCTCGTTTCCGGGACTAGCGGGAATGAATGAGCAGTTCTTC
TRBJ1-6 | . | TRBD1 | TRBV27 | CASSLKGQGTGYNSPLHF | TGTGCCAGCAGTTTAAAGGGACAGGGTACGGGGTATAATTCACCCCTCCACTTT
TRBJ2-6 | . | . | TRBV12-5 | CASGLHSSGANVLTF | TGTGCTAGTGGTTTGCACAGCTCTGGGGCCAACGTCCTGACTTTC
TRBJ2-7 | few | TRBD2 | TRBV5-1 | CASSPRGGAGREQYF | TGCGCCAGCAGCCCGCGCGGGGGGGCAGGGAGAGAGCAGTACTTC
TRBJ2-3 | . | . | TRBV5-1 | CASTLDGGRGADTQYF | TGCGCCAGCACCCTTGACGGTGGCAGGGGGGCTGATACGCAGTATTTT
TRBJ1-6 | once | . | TRBV21-1 | CASSKDRKGRNSPLHF | TGTGCCAGCAGCAAAGACAGAAAGGGGCGGAATTCACCCCTCCACTTT
TRBJ2-5 | . | . | TRBV7-7 | CASSLDPRSSDPSSETQYF | TGTGCCAGCAGCTTAGATCCCAGGTCCTCTGACCCTTCTTCAGAGACCCAGTACTTC
TRBJ2-1 | . | TRBD1 | TRBV3-1/TRBV3-2 | CASSQAKGTGYNEQFF | TGTGCCAGCAGCCAAGCGAAAGGGACAGGGTACAATGAGCAGTTCTTC
TRBJ2-2 | . | . | TRBV19 | CASRRENTGELFF | TGTGCCAGTAGGCGGGAGAACACCGGGGAGCTGTTTTTT
TRBJ2-7 | few | . | TRBV6-5 | CASPWRGGYEQYF | TGTGCCAGCCCCTGGAGGGGAGGCTACGAGCAGTACTTC
TRBJ2-3 | few | TRBD2 | TRBV7-7 | CASSLAPLAGGPGDTQYF | TGTGCCAGCAGCTTAGCCCCGCTAGCGGGAGGGCCGGGGGATACGCAGTATTTT
TRBJ2-1 | . | . | TRBV5-1 | CASSLEGRGSYNEQFF | TGCGCCAGCAGCTTGGAAGGGCGGGGCTCCTACAATGAGCAGTTCTTC
TRBJ2-3 | . | . | TRBV19 | CASSIGQGTSTDTQYF | TGTGCCAGTAGTATAGGGCAGGGCACTAGCACAGATACGCAGTATTTT
TRBJ2-1 | once | . | TRBV28 | CASSPRVNNEQFF | TGTGCCAGCAGTCCCCGGGTAAACAATGAGCAGTTCTTC